The 30 T cell receptor beta chains below all came from one sample that was sequenced in a study of T cells in Graves' hyperthyroidism and ophthalmopathy (dated 2019 in TCRdb). Library construction relied on multiplex PCR. The instrument was an Illumina HiSeq 2000. TCR beta CDR3 regions were amplified from RNA transcripts. For the first round of RT-PCR on the TCR CDR3, the HTBI primer set was used together with the Qiagen OneStep RT-PCR kit. TCRdb reran the public reads through fastp at Q25 and MiXCR, keeping productive beta chains. Each entry merges the rows of one CDR3 protein and shows their most common DNA and genes. The table for this sample lists 250,000 to 300,000 distinct CDR3 sequences; 15% to 20% of them were counted only once. The ten largest clones add up to roughly 53% of the sample. Sequenced material: blood. These receptors all stem from an older woman with Graves' ophthalmopathy.

In this sample, this clonotype turned up many times. V and J are TRBV2 and TRBJ1-5; a weak D match, TRBD1 (6 bases). CDR3 size: 14 residues. The germline CDR1 and CDR2 sequences are SNHLY and FYNNEI. V lost 7 bases and J 0 bases, leaving 10 bases between the germline ends. CDR3 nucleotides: TGTGCCAGCACCCAGGGGAATAGCAATCAGCCCCAGCATTTT. Its protein product is CASTQGNSNQPQHF.

This clonotype was recorded at least ten times. The genes are TRBV5-1 and TRBJ2-5, with 12 bases lining up with TRBD2. Per germline, CDR1 SGHRS and CDR2 YFSETQ. V was pared by 4 bases and J by 5 bases, with 12 bases of the junction left unmatched. The CDR3 runs to 17 residues. The DNA of the CDR3 is TGCGCCAGCAGCGAGAGAAGACTAGCGGGAGTAGGCGAGACCCAGTACTTC. Amino acids: CASSERRLAGVGETQYF.

This clonotype was observed at least ten times. The V and J genes are TRBV5-8 and TRBJ2-4; possible D gene TRBD1, 5 bases. With 0 bases removed from V and 1 base from J, the gap between germline ends came to 11 bases. CDR1 and CDR2 (germline): SGHTS, YDEGEE. The CDR3 is made up of 16 amino acids. The CDR3 spells CASSLEGPRAKNIQYF. The CDR3 DNA reads TGTGCCAGCAGCTTGGAGGGGCCCAGGGCCAAAAACATTCAGTACTTC.

At least ten counts were recorded for this clonotype. The rearrangement joins TRBV7-8 to TRBJ1-6; D is perhaps TRBD1 (6 bases). V shed 3 bases and J shed 9 bases, with 12 bases lying between them. CDR3 length: 14 residues. CDR1 is SGHVS, CDR2 FQNEAQ, per germline. As DNA, the CDR3 is TGTGCCAGCAGCTTTGGGGGGCGAGGTTCACCCCTCCACTTT. This codes for CASSFGGRGSPLHF. The complete variable domain, with remaining parts taken from reference TRBV7-8 and TRBJ1-6, reads GAGVSQSPRYKVAKRGQDVALRCDPISGHVSLFWYQQALGQGPEFLTYFQNEAQLDKSGLPSDRFFAERPEGSVSTLKIQRTQQEDSAVYLCASSFGGRGSPLHFGNGTRLTVT.

This clonotype came up many times. The V call is TRBV24-1, the J call TRBJ2-3; D is unresolved. V dropped 6 bases and J dropped 0 bases, with 9 bases sitting between them. Germline V gives CDR1 KGHDR, CDR2 SFDVKD. The CDR3 totals 14 residues. As DNA, the CDR3 is TGTGCCACCAGTCCAAGCCAAAGCACAGATACGCAGTATTTT. This sequence encodes CATSPSQSTDTQYF.

This clonotype was found a few times. This chain uses TRBV2 with TRBJ2-2; D might be TRBD1 (5 bases). This CDR3 comprises 14 residues. Germline CDR1 and CDR2: SNHLY and FYNNEI. Trimming took 7 bases from V and 0 from J, leaving 9 bases between them. Written as DNA, the CDR3 is TGTGCCAGCATGGCCAGGGCGAACACCGGGGAGCTGTTTTTT. This gives the protein CASMARANTGELFF.

This chain joins TRBV2 and TRBJ2-7; 9 bases match TRBD1. This CDR3 is built from 15 residues. The trim removed 4 bases at V and 4 bases at J, leaving 8 bases unmatched. Germline V gene lookup returns CDR1 SNHLY and CDR2 FYNNEI. CDR3 in amino acids: CASSGSGQGLYEQYF. CDR3 nucleotides: TGTGCCAGCAGTGGGTCGGGACAGGGTCTATACGAGCAGTACTTC. Drawing the rest from reference TRBV2 and TRBJ2-7, the complete variable domain is EPEVTQTPSHQVTQMGQEVILRCVPISNHLYFYWYRQILGQKVEFLVSFYNNEISEKSEIFDDQFSVERPDGSNFTLKIRSTKLEDSAMYFCASSGSGQGLYEQYFGPGTRLTVT.

This clonotype occurred many times. The chain is built from TRBV20-1 and TRBJ1-5; tentatively, D is TRBD1 (5 bases). The V and J ends lost 5 bases and 0 bases respectively, with 14 bases between them. Germline V CDR1 and CDR2: DFQATT, SNEGSKA (reference sequence). There are 15 residues in the CDR3. The CDR3 nucleotides are TGCAGTGCTCGTAACGGGGCTAATAGCAATCAGCCCCAGCATTTT. This encodes CSARNGANSNQPQHF.

In this sample, this clonotype turned up a few times. The chain employs TRBV6-2 or TRBV6-3 and TRBJ1-5; D call uncertain. CDR3 length: 13 amino acids. The V end was cut by 6 bases, the J end by 5 bases, with 11 bases between. Germline CDR1 MNHEY, CDR2 SVGEGT. CDR3 coding DNA: TGTGCCAGCAGAGGGAGTTCCCATCAGCCCCAGCATTTT. Amino acids: CASRGSSHQPQHF.

At least ten counts were recorded for this clonotype. V usage is TRBV5-1 and J usage is TRBJ2-3; TRBD1 agrees at 9 bases. The CDR3 is 18 amino acids. The ends lost 7 bases at V and 2 bases at J; junction bases unmatched: 17. Germline values: CDR1 SGHRS, CDR2 YFSETQ. The CDR3: CASHRDRDRAELTDTQYF. CDR3 bases: TGCGCCAGCCACCGGGACAGGGATCGAGCGGAGCTCACAGATACGCAGTATTTT.

A single count supports this clonotype. This could be a read error, since a much larger clone is one nucleotide away. The chain joins TRBV5-1 to TRBJ2-2, with 8 bases matching TRBD1. The J segment lost 3 bases and the V segment lost 4 bases, leaving 8 bases of the junction unmatched. CDR3 size: 16 residues. Germline V lookup: CDR1 SGHRS, CDR2 YFSETQ. This CDR3 reads CASSPDRALDTGELFF. The CDR3 nucleotides are TGCGCCAGCAGCCCGGACAGGGCCCTCGACACCGGGGAGCTGTTTTTT.

The J gene is TRBJ1-6, the V gene TRBV13; possible D gene TRBD1, 6 bases. The CDR3 has 14 residues. Trimming stripped 0 bases from V and 11 bases from J, with 11 bases between. Germline values: CDR1 PRHDT, CDR2 FYEKMQ (reference sequence). The CDR3 coding sequence is TGTGCCAGCAGCTTAGGCCAGGCAGGGGCACCCCTCCACTTT. It is translated as CASSLGQAGAPLHF.

The table lists this clonotype with many counts. The rearrangement joins TRBV6-1 to TRBJ2-5; TRBD1 matches 7 bases. The CDR3 contains 15 residues. V lost 5 bases, J lost 2 bases, and 8 bases stayed unmatched. CDR1 is MNHNS, CDR2 SASEGT, per germline. In nucleotides, the CDR3 is TGTGCCAGCAGTTCCGGGACAGTGCTGCAAGAGACCCAGTACTTC. Protein product: CASSSGTVLQETQYF.

In its sample, this clonotype was seen many times. This chain connects TRBV2 to TRBJ2-2; 11 nucleotides agree with TRBD2. The germline CDR1 and CDR2 sequences are SNHLY and FYNNEI. V dropped 6 bases and J dropped 2; count of bases not matched to a gene: 20. The CDR3 is made up of 21 amino acids. The CDR3 loop is CASRGWGRRASGRTNTGELFF. The DNA for the CDR3 is TGTGCCAGCAGGGGCTGGGGCAGGCGGGCTAGCGGGAGGACTAACACCGGGGAGCTGTTTTTT.

The table lists this clonotype with many counts. The chain employs TRBV11-2 and TRBJ2-3; the match to TRBD2 covers 7 bases. Germline lookup yields CDR1 SGHAT and CDR2 FQNNGV. The CDR3 loop spans 17 amino acids. Germline trimming cut 3 bases from V and 2 bases from J; bases unmatched to any gene: 11. The CDR3 loop is CASSFFRSSGYTDTQYF. CDR3 bases: TGTGCCAGCAGCTTTTTTCGATCTAGCGGTTACACAGATACGCAGTATTTT.

This clonotype was detected a few times. Written as DNA, the CDR3 is TGCAGCGTTGAAGTCCCGGACGTAACGGGAGCTTTCTTT. It yields the protein CSVEVPDVTGAFF. The chain joins TRBV29-1 to TRBJ1-1; D is unclear. Germline V gene lookup returns CDR1 SQVTM and CDR2 ANQGSEA. The germline V and J ends were trimmed by 1 base and 10 bases, with 16 bases remaining between them. The CDR3 totals 13 residues. The whole variable domain, filled in from reference TRBV29-1 and TRBJ1-1, reads SAVISQKPSRDICQRGTSLTIQCQVDSQVTMMFWYRQQPGQSLTLIATANQGSEATYESGFVIDKFPISRPNLTFSTLTVSNMSPEDSSIYLCSVEVPDVTGAFFGQGTRLTVV.

The chain has TRBV5-4 and TRBJ2-7; 15 bases fit TRBD2. Germline CDR1 reads SGHNT; CDR2 reads YYREEE (reference sequence). The CDR3 is made up of 17 amino acids. The V gene end was trimmed by 4 bases and the J gene end by 2 bases; junction bases not matched to a gene: 7. CDR3 nucleotide sequence: TGTGCCAGCAGCCGGACTAGCGGGAGGGCCTTGACCTACGAGCAGTACTTC. Translated: CASSRTSGRALTYEQYF.

This clonotype was seen at least ten times. The chain links TRBV6-1 to TRBJ2-2; D ambiguous. The ends were cut back, 6 bases at V and 1 base at J, with 18 bases in the middle. The CDR3 sequence is 17 residues long. CDR1 is MNHNS, CDR2 SASEGT, per germline. CDR3: CASRYKAGPQNTGELFF. The CDR3 DNA sequence: TGTGCCAGCAGGTACAAAGCCGGGCCGCAGAACACCGGGGAGCTGTTTTTT.

This clonotype was recorded at least ten times. The chain combines TRBV6-2 or TRBV6-3 with TRBJ1-1; D is possibly TRBD1 (6 bases). This CDR3 is 15 amino acids long. V lost 6 bases and J lost 1, with 15 bases in between. CDR1 MNHEY and CDR2 SVGEGT come from the germline V gene. This chain's CDR3 is CASRDTSRGNTEAFF. The CDR3, as DNA: TGTGCCAGCAGAGACACTTCCAGGGGGAACACTGAAGCTTTCTTT.

This clonotype appeared many times. The chain uses TRBV5-6 and TRBJ1-1; D ambiguous. V was trimmed by 1 base and J by 0 bases, leaving 10 bases between them. CDR1 and CDR2 from the germline V gene are SGHDT and YYEEEE. The CDR3 sequence is 15 residues long. The CDR3 sequence: CASSLTWGLNTEAFF. The CDR3 nucleotides read TGTGCCAGCAGCTTGACTTGGGGTCTGAACACTGAAGCTTTCTTT.

This clonotype was counted only a few times. This chain joins TRBV7-2 and TRBJ1-2; D not resolved. The CDR3 runs to 14 residues. Deletions cut 4 bases from V and 4 bases from J, with 13 bases between. Germline CDR1 SGHTA, CDR2 FQGNSA. In DNA form, the CDR3 reads TGTGCCAGCAGCTCCAGAGAAATCGTCTATGGCTACACCTTC. Protein product: CASSSREIVYGYTF.

Ten or more counts support this clonotype. The chain combines TRBV7-9 with TRBJ2-7, with unresolved D. The length of the CDR3 is 15 residues. Trimming stripped 4 bases from V and 2 bases from J, with 15 bases between. Germline V gene data show CDR1 as SEHNR and CDR2 as FQNEAQ (reference sequence). The CDR3 DNA reads TGTGCCAGCAGCTCCCCCCGCGGCGGCGCCTACGAGCAGTACTTC. It yields the protein CASSSPRGGAYEQYF.

The V call is TRBV7-7, the J call TRBJ2-1; D unclear. CDR3 length equals 14 residues. V gave up 4 bases and J gave up 1 base, with 8 bases separating them. The germline CDR1 and CDR2 sequences are SSHAT and FNYEAQ (reference sequence). The CDR3 here is CASSSTFSYNEQFF. In DNA form, the CDR3 reads TGTGCCAGCAGCTCTACCTTTTCCTACAATGAGCAGTTCTTC.

The chain joins TRBV10-3 to TRBJ2-7; weak D call: TRBD1 (6 bases). CDR3 size: 17 residues. The V and J ends lost 0 bases and 2 bases respectively, with 17 bases between them. Germline lookup yields CDR1 ENHRY and CDR2 SYGVKD. The CDR3 DNA follows: TGTGCCATCAGTGAGTCGATGGTCACCCGGGACACCTACGAGCAGTACTTC. It encodes CAISESMVTRDTYEQYF.

V and J are TRBV27 and TRBJ2-1, with TRBD2 identical over 11 bases. The CDR3 has 15 residues. V trimming: 7 bases; J trimming: 4 bases; junction bases outside the gene matches: 6. In germline, CDR1 is MNHEY, CDR2 SMNVEV (reference sequence). The CDR3 spells CASMLRTSGYNEQFF. The CDR3 bases are TGTGCCAGCATGTTACGGACTAGCGGGTACAATGAGCAGTTCTTC.

The gene calls are TRBV11-2 and TRBJ2-1, with TRBD2 matching over 12 bases. The CDR3 has 19 residues. Germline CDR1 reads SGHAT; CDR2 reads FQNNGV. V trimming: 1 base; J trimming: 7 bases; junction bases outside the gene matches: 14. The CDR3 nucleotides are TGTGCCAGCAGCTTAGGCCCACTAGCGGGGGGCCCCGGGGGGAATGAGCAGTTCTTC. It is translated as CASSLGPLAGGPGGNEQFF. The full variable domain, its missing parts supplied by reference TRBV11-2 and TRBJ2-1, is EAGVAQSPRYKIIEKRQSVAFWCNPISGHATLYWYQQILGQGPKLLIQFQNNGVVDDSQLPKDRFSAERLKGVDSTLKIQPAKLEDSAVYLCASSLGPLAGGPGGNEQFFGPGTRLTVL.

This clonotype has a count of ten or more. The chain links TRBV12-3 or TRBV12-4 to TRBJ2-7; maybe TRBD1 (6 bases). This CDR3 has 16 amino acids. Trimming left V 2 bases short and J 3 bases short, with 17 bases between. CDR3 sequence: CASSLCTGWFCYEQYF. The CDR3 DNA reads as TGTGCCAGCAGTTTATGTACAGGGTGGTTTTGCTACGAGCAGTACTTC.

This clonotype was recorded a few times. This rearrangement joins TRBV7-9 to TRBJ2-3; D is ambiguous. Per germline, CDR1 SEHNR and CDR2 FQNEAQ (reference sequence). The V gene lost 5 bases and the J gene lost 4 bases, with 7 bases spanning the gap. The CDR3 extends over 12 amino acids. The DNA of the CDR3 is TGTGCCAGCAGCCCCTCCTCAGATACGCAGTATTTT. It is translated as CASSPSSDTQYF.

This clonotype occurred many times. The chain has TRBV12-3 or TRBV12-4 and TRBJ2-7; the match to TRBD1 covers 12 bases. Unmatched junction bases numbered 5, after V lost 6 bases and J lost 5 bases. The CDR3 extends over 14 amino acids. The DNA of the CDR3 is TGTGCCAGCAGATTCGGGACAGGGGGCAACGAGCAGTACTTC. It is translated as CASRFGTGGNEQYF.

The sample holds many counts of this clonotype. This chain connects TRBV7-2 to TRBJ1-1; 7 positions match TRBD1. Germline CDR1 is SGHTA and CDR2 is FQGNSA. The length of the CDR3 is 15 residues. Germline trimming cut 5 bases from V and 4 bases from J; bases unmatched to any gene: 10. The DNA for the CDR3 is TGTGCCAGCAGCCCTGAGGACAGGCCAAGCACTGAAGCTTTCTTT. Translated, it gives CASSPEDRPSTEAFF.